The clone carrying this TCR beta chain was found a few times. What it recognizes is unknown. The entry originates in a study of naive and memory T cell subsets. Two oligonucleotides, mixed equimolar, formed the beta constant-region primer covering TRBC1 and TRBC2. Ligated cDNA was amplified by four rounds of PCR with nested alpha and beta constant-region primers and SP2. TCRdb independently ran MiXCR on the UMI-ligation and nested PCR reads; one entry per CDR3 protein. Of 120,000 or so distinct CDR3 sequences listed, around a third are singletons. CMV status came from CD4+ T cell IFNgamma after overnight CMV lysate stimulation of fresh PBMCs. Cells stained for CD3, CD4, CD8, CD45RA and CD27 were sorted into four subsets. Whole-study results and caveats: In naive cells, over 90% of TCR sequences were seen only once. RNA-based TCR counts may shift with T cell activation and differentiation.

CDR3 length: 15 amino acids. In germline, CDR1 is GTSNPN, CDR2 SVGIG (reference sequence). V was shortened by 2 bases and J by 4 bases, with 15 bases between the two germline ends. The sequenced material came from central memory CD4+ T cells from blood. The source of this sequence is a human donor in good health. This chain links TRBV30 with TRBJ1-5; D possibly corresponds to TRBD1 (5 bases). The CDR3 here is CAWSKLGTLNQPQHF. In DNA, the CDR3 is TGTGCCTGGAGTAAGCTGGGGACCTTGAATCAGCCCCAGCATTTT.